This T cell receptor beta chain was identified during a study of CXCR3-negative and CXCR3-positive naive CD8 T cells (dated by TCRdb to between 2018 and 2020). Notes on the research overall: Roughly 130 million TRB reads were obtained in total, roughly 1.5 +/- 0.3 million reads per library. The TRBV-TRBJ cluster analysis covered naive subsets from a handful of donors and memory cells from 3 donors. Diversity and physicochemical repertoire analyses covered roughly eleven donors pooled from two independent experiments. Broader findings and caveats from the paper: CXCR3 expression partially decreased after cryopreservation, so most assays used freshly isolated PBMCs. Because surface CD5, which has been linked to self-reactivity in mice, was comparable between naive subsets, TCR interaction strength was also inferred from TRB CDR3 physicochemical properties. TRBV-TRBJ usage was similar between naive CXCR3-negative and CXCR3-positive cells from the same donor, while memory cells showed distinct patterns. TRB CDR3s from CXCR3-positive naive cells showed higher hydrophobicity (lower Kidera factor 4), lower energy, and higher strength and volume indices than CXCR3-negative naive cells. Both naive subsets had comparably high repertoire diversity, while memory CD8+ T cells had much lower repertoire diversity.

To note about this clonotype: Its antigen target is currently unknown.

Sequencing instrument: NextSeq 550. The Human TCR Profiling Kit (MiLaboratory) was used to prepare UMI-labeled 5' RACE TRB cDNA libraries. The full amount of extracted RNA was used for cDNA synthesis, and the full amount of resulting cDNA was used for PCR amplification. Libraries were prepared in parallel with an identical number of PCR cycles. The authors' analysis ran thus. With a minimum of two reads required per UMI, MIGEC and MiXCR pulled out about 50,000 +/- 10,000 unique UMI-labeled TRB cDNA molecules from each library. Each library averaged 40,000 +/- 10,000 functional in-frame TRB CDR3 nucleotide clonotypes without stop codons. Diversity metrics, including normalized Shannon-Wiener and Chao1, were computed in VDJtools after downsampling to 5000 UMI-labeled TRB molecules per sample. VDJtools was used to calculate clonotype-size-weighted physicochemical properties of the central five CDR3 residues, namely interaction energy, strength, volume and Kidera factor 4. Reads reprocessed by TCRdb are summarized as one entry per CDR3 protein sequence, and DNA is absent. The V and J calls reflect TCRdb's pipeline rather than the authors' work. The table for this sample lists roughly 100,000 distinct CDR3 sequences. The ten most abundant clones make up approximately 1% of the sample.

CDR1 is given as ENHRY and CDR2 as SYGVKD, both from the germline V gene. The CDR3, from cysteine to phenylalanine, totals 14 residues. DNA is not on record. For every CD8+ T cell subset, 250,000 to 300,000 cells were flow-sorted straight into RLT lysis buffer, and each subset was sorted in triplicate. To exclude memory contaminants, naive CD8+ T cells were stringently defined as CD45RO-CCR7+CD27+CD95-. Standard density gradient centrifugation was used to isolate peripheral blood mononuclear cells from buffy coats. Naive CXCR3-negative and CXCR3-positive CD8+ T cells were flow-sorted using a FACSAria III. Total RNA was extracted from sorted cells with an RNeasy Mini Kit.

The chain is encoded by TRBV10-3 joined to TRBJ2-7; as DNA is missing, the TRBD1 call by TCRdb cannot be tested. Sequenced: naive CXCR3- CD8+ T cells from blood. Reading the label with the study, this specimen's cell subset or site is: CD45RO-CCR7+CD27+CD95- naive CD8+ T cells lacking CXCR3 (TNR3-). The source is a human donor in good health. Some clones in this sample may be carry-over from other donors' samples. CDR3 protein: CAISERVPNYEQYF.